The entry below describes one T cell receptor (beta chain). The antigen is undetermined. The data derive from a study of T cell repertoires in cytomegalovirus infection. Study overall: Used in the study were CMV epitopes, some recently identified and HLA-C-restricted, others well-studied and HLA-B-restricted. Evidence of both CMV infection and a matching HLA type came from public TCR beta signatures. The study's findings and limits: HLA-C-restricted CMV-specific TCR beta clonotypes prevailed in the ex vivo response.

TCRdb re-analysed the reads in MiXCR, keeping a single row per CDR3 protein. This table has around 500,000 distinct CDR3 sequences, approximately 42% appearing once. The germline V gene encodes CDR1 GTSNPN and CDR2 SVGIG (reference sequence). There are 16 residues in the CDR3. V gave up 3 bases and J gave up 6 bases, with 24 bases separating them. The chain joins TRBV30 to TRBJ2-7; D could derive from TRBD1 or TRBD2 (5 bases each). The material was cultured PBMCs, obtained from culture after CMV antigen stimulation. The sequence came from a human donor in good health (CMV status not recorded). Some clones in this sample may be carry-over from other donors' samples. CDR3 sequence: CAWSYLGTDLTGEQYF. DNA of the CDR3: TGTGCCTGGAGCTACCTAGGGACGGATCTTACGGGCGAGCAGTACTTC.